The 4 T cell receptor beta chains given below trace back to one sample, sequenced in a study of Graves' ophthalmopathy and Graves' hyperthyroidism. RNA transcripts were the source from which TCR beta CDR3 regions were amplified. HTBI primers served in a first-round RT-PCR, which a second-round multiplex PCR followed. Using its own MiXCR run on the multiplex PCR reads, TCRdb lists one record per CDR3 protein. This table holds 200,000 to 250,000 distinct CDR3 sequences, about 22% found once. The specimen sequenced was peripheral blood. The origin of the receptors is a woman in her fifties or sixties with Graves' ophthalmopathy.

This clonotype came up many times. This chain joins TRBV20-1 and TRBJ1-1; 9 nucleotides align to TRBD1. With 5 bases clipped from V and 4 bases from J, the junction kept 8 bases outside the gene matches. Germline-derived CDR1 and CDR2 are DFQATT and SNEGSKA (reference sequence). This CDR3 contains 14 residues. The CDR3 DNA sequence: TGCAGTGCTGACCCGGGACAGGGTGGCACTGAAGCTTTCTTT. This sequence encodes CSADPGQGGTEAFF.

This clonotype was counted at least ten times. The chain links TRBV6-1 to TRBJ2-6, with TRBD2 matching over 9 bases. With 1 base clipped from V and 4 bases from J, the junction kept 5 bases outside the gene matches. There are 17 residues in the CDR3. Germline CDR1 is MNHNS and CDR2 is SASEGT. The CDR3 sequence is CASSEGGLATGANVLTF. CDR3 coding DNA: TGTGCCAGCAGTGAAGGAGGACTAGCGACGGGGGCCAACGTCCTGACTTTC.

Notes on this clonotype: Sequence at one end of the junction differs from germline and may be a read error. V usage is TRBV4-1 and J usage is TRBJ2-1; D gene uncertain. Looked up from germline, CDR1 is MGHRA and CDR2 is YSYEKL. This CDR3 is built from 15 residues. The CDR3 DNA follows: TGCGCCAGCGGCCAAGATGTACCCAGCTACAATGAGCAGTTCTTC. It specifies CASGQDVPSYNEQFF.

This clonotype was recorded at least ten times. This chain uses TRBV6-5 with TRBJ1-1, with D perhaps TRBD1 (5 bases). Germline V gives CDR1 MNHEY, CDR2 SVGAGI. The CDR3 covers 14 residues. V dropped 7 bases and J dropped 3 bases, with 15 bases sitting between them. The CDR3 region is CASTRGVGDTEAFF. In DNA form, the CDR3 reads TGTGCCAGCACCCGGGGTGTGGGGGACACTGAAGCTTTCTTT.